The 16 T cell receptor beta chains reported below all come from one sample, sequenced in a study of CD8+ T cells in alopecia areata. The treatment here: oral pan-JAK inhibitor, 5-10 mg twice daily. As the sequencing template, cDNA was produced by extracting RNA and reverse transcribing it. The protocol was immunoSEQ multiplex PCR, while the TCRdb copy is restricted to in-frame clones and leaves out a portion. The repertoire holds 150,000 to 250,000 clones, 45% to 65% seen once, with 3% to 4% in the top ten. Source: CD4+ T cells sorted from blood, taken at week 4, from a patient treated with tofacitinib. These receptors all stem from a human donor with alopecia areata.

The rearrangement joins TRBV27 to TRBJ2-1; TRBD2 matches 9 bases. The trim removed 9 bases at V and 1 base at J, leaving 10 bases unmatched. The CDR3 runs to 16 residues. In germline, CDR1 is MNHEY, CDR2 SMNVEV (reference sequence). In nucleotides, the CDR3 is TGTGCCAGTAGTCGCCCGCGGGGGGGTTCCTACAATGAGCAGTTCTTC. This gives the protein CASSRPRGGSYNEQFF.

The chain links TRBV7-9 to TRBJ2-3; tentative D call: TRBD2 (5 bases). The CDR3 has 14 amino acids. V was cut by 7 bases and J by 4 bases, with 15 bases left in between. Germline loops: CDR1 SEHNR, CDR2 FQNEAQ (reference sequence). The CDR3 DNA sequence: TGTGCCAGCAACTCTGCGGGTAGACCAGATACGCAGTATTTT. This translates into CASNSAGRPDTQYF.

This chain joins TRBV5-5 and TRBJ2-6, with 7 bases identical to TRBD2. Germline V lookup: CDR1 SGHKS, CDR2 YYEKEE (reference sequence). V lost 0 bases to trimming and J lost 1 base; unmatched junction nucleotides: 10. The CDR3 extends over 19 amino acids. CDR3 residues: CASSLDSGTTISGANVLTF. The CDR3 region has the DNA TGTGCCAGCAGCTTGGACTCCGGGACTACGATTTCTGGGGCCAACGTCCTGACTTTC.

V is TRBV7-6 and J is TRBJ1-1; a weak D match, TRBD1 (6 bases). Trimming took off 7 bases at V and 7 bases at J, with 22 bases between the two ends. Germline V gene lookup returns CDR1 SGHVS and CDR2 FNYEAQ. The CDR3 runs 15 residues. CDR3 DNA sequence: TGTGCCAGCACCACCCAGACAGGTAGAGGGGTTGAAGCTTTCTTT. Translating it yields CASTTQTGRGVEAFF.

This clone showed up just once. The chain joins TRBV15 to TRBJ1-1; possible D gene TRBD1, 5 bases. The CDR3 is 13 residues long. Germline V CDR1 and CDR2: LNHNV, YYDKDF (reference sequence). Trimming left V 0 bases short and J 4 bases short, with 6 bases between. CDR3 sequence reads: CATSRDQGTEAFF. The CDR3 nucleotides are TGTGCCACCAGCAGAGATCAGGGCACTGAAGCTTTCTTT.

This clone was picked up a small number of times. The rearrangement links TRBV5-1 to TRBJ1-6; 7 bases line up with TRBD1. This CDR3 comprises 15 residues. Germline V gene data show CDR1 as SGHRS and CDR2 as YFSETQ. The V and J ends lost 0 bases and 7 bases, in that order; junction bases with no gene match: 4. This chain's CDR3 is CASSLGTGKNSPLHF. The CDR3 region has the DNA TGCGCCAGCAGCTTGGGGACAGGCAAAAATTCACCCCTCCACTTT. The entire variable domain, with the rest obtained from reference TRBV5-1 and TRBJ1-6, is as follows: KAGVTQTPRYLIKTRGQQVTLSCSPISGHRSVSWYQQTPGQGLQFLFEYFSETQRNKGNFPGRFSGRQFSNSRSEMNVSTLELGDSALYLCASSLGTGKNSPLHFGNGTRLTVT.

The J gene is TRBJ2-2, the V gene TRBV28, with D tentatively TRBD1 (7 bases). V lost 1 base, J lost 4 bases, and 16 bases lay in between. The CDR3 runs to 17 residues. From germline, CDR1 is MDHEN and CDR2 SYDVKM. The CDR3 DNA follows: TGTGCCAGCAGTTTATTCCAGACAGGGACTTCCACCGGGGAGCTGTTTTTT. Encoded protein: CASSLFQTGTSTGELFF.

The J gene is TRBJ1-6, the V gene TRBV7-2; D is uncertain. V was clipped by 3 bases and J by 7 bases, with 13 bases between them. The CDR3 spans 15 residues. Germline V CDR1 and CDR2: SGHTA, FQGNSA. The CDR3 protein is CASSFPGPGNSPLHF. CDR3 nucleotides: TGTGCCAGCAGCTTCCCAGGCCCGGGGAATTCACCCCTCCACTTT. Complete variable domain (other parts from reference TRBV7-2 and TRBJ1-6): GAGVSQSPSNKVTEKGKDVELRCDPISGHTALYWYRQSLGQGLEFLIYFQGNSAPDKSGLPSDRFSAERTGGSVSTLTIQRTQQEDSAVYLCASSFPGPGNSPLHFGNGTRLTVT.

This clone was detected only a few times. This sequence joins TRBV4-3 and TRBJ2-4; D tentatively reads TRBD1 or TRBD2 (6 bases each). The CDR3 consists of 13 residues. With 6 bases removed from V and 5 bases from J, the gap between germline ends came to 11 bases. Per germline, CDR1 LGHNA and CDR2 YSLEER. In nucleotides, the CDR3 is TGCGCCAGCAGTCAAAGGGGGGAAAACATTCAGTACTTC. Translation gives CASSQRGENIQYF.

This clone was observed a few times. The chain joins TRBV7-2 to TRBJ2-7; D may be TRBD2 (5 bases). The CDR3 covers 14 residues. Looked up from germline, CDR1 is SGHTA and CDR2 is FQGNSA. The V end lost 5 bases, the J end lost 0 bases, and 11 bases lay between the germline ends. The CDR3 nucleotides are TGTGCCAGCAGCCCCGGGATGCACTCCTACGAGCAGTACTTC. Amino acid sequence: CASSPGMHSYEQYF. Based on the CDR3 plus reference TRBV7-2 and TRBJ2-7, the full variable domain is GAGVSQSPSNKVTEKGKDVELRCDPISGHTALYWYRQSLGQGLEFLIYFQGNSAPDKSGLPSDRFSAERTGGSVSTLTIQRTQQEDSAVYLCASSPGMHSYEQYFGPGTRLTVT.

V and J are TRBV9 and TRBJ2-1; possibly TRBD1 or TRBD2 for D (5 bases each). Germline V gene sequence: CDR1 SGDLS, CDR2 YYNGEE. The CDR3 spans 18 residues. The germline V and J ends were trimmed by 2 bases and 7 bases, with 25 bases remaining between them. This CDR3 is CASSVLHTGTLAVNEQFF. CDR3 sequence (DNA): TGTGCCAGCAGCGTTTTACACACCGGGACCCTCGCGGTTAATGAGCAGTTCTTC. Variable domain in full (rest from reference TRBV9 and TRBJ2-1): DSGVTQTPKHLITATGQRVTLRCSPRSGDLSVYWYQQSLDQGLQFLIQYYNGEERAKGNILERFSAQQFPDLHSELNLSSLELGDSALYFCASSVLHTGTLAVNEQFFGPGTRLTVL.

The V call is TRBV2, the J call TRBJ2-7; D not certain. Germline V gene sequence: CDR1 SNHLY, CDR2 FYNNEI. The V and J ends lost 7 bases and 5 bases respectively, with 12 bases between them. The CDR3 runs 12 residues. This chain's CDR3 is CASTYSIHEQYF. The CDR3 DNA reads TGTGCCAGCACCTACTCGATACACGAGCAGTACTTC.

The V call is TRBV4-1, the J call TRBJ2-3; no clear D gene. CDR1 is MGHRA and CDR2 is YSYEKL in the germline V gene. Between the trimmed V and J ends, which lost 0 bases and 5 bases, there was a span of 9 bases. This CDR3 has 14 amino acids. The CDR3 bases are TGCGCCAGCAGCCAAGATGTACTTAAAGATACGCAGTATTTT. Translating gives CASSQDVLKDTQYF.

This clone showed up just once. The chain has TRBV30 and TRBJ1-1; 8 bases line up with TRBD1. The CDR3 consists of 13 residues. The germline V gene has CDR1 GTSNPN and CDR2 SVGIG (reference sequence). Trimming at V came to 3 bases and at J to 8 bases, leaving 8 bases not matched to a gene. CDR3 residues: CAWRAGGVREAFF. The CDR3 region has the DNA TGTGCCTGGAGGGCAGGGGGCGTAAGGGAAGCTTTCTTT.

Of note for this clone: This sample includes further DNA sequences coding for the same CDR3. The V call is TRBV5-1, the J call TRBJ1-5; 9 bases line up with TRBD1. CDR1 and CDR2 (germline): SGHRS, YFSETQ. The CDR3 spans 14 residues. V trimming: 0 bases; J trimming: 5 bases; junction bases outside the gene matches: 0. The CDR3 is CASSLGTGDQPQHF. For the CDR3, the DNA is TGCGCCAGCAGCTTGGGGACAGGGGATCAGCCCCAGCATTTT.

V gene TRBV29-1 combines with J gene TRBJ2-5; 12 positions agree with TRBD2. V shed 6 bases, J shed 4 bases, and the junction held 12 bases outside the gene matches. The CDR3 contains 16 residues. CDR1 SQVTM and CDR2 ANQGSEA come from the germline V gene. Here the CDR3 reads CSVAQTSGGIRETQYF. The DNA of the CDR3 is TGCAGCGTGGCCCAGACTAGCGGGGGAATACGAGAGACCCAGTACTTC.